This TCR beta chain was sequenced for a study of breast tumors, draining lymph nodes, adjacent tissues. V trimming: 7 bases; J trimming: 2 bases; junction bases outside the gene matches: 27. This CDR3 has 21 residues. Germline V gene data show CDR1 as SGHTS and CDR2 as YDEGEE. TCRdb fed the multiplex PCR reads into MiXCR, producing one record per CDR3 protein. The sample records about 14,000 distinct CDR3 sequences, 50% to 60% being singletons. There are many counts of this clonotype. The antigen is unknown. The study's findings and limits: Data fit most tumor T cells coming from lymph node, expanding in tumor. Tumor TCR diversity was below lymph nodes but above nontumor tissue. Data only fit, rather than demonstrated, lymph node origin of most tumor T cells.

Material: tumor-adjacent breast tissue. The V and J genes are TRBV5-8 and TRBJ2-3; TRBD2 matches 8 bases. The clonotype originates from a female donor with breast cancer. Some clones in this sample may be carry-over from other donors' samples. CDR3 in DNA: TGTGCCAGCTCGGAGGTTGGGGCGGGAGGTACGGAAGTGGGGTTCACAGATACGCAGTATTTT. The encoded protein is CASSEVGAGGTEVGFTDTQYF.